The present TCR beta chain was sequenced within a study of early T cells in non-severe SARS-CoV-2 infection. Turning to the study itself: The sequenced material was bulk RNA from unsorted whole blood, and its chains were unpaired. Study results and caveats: Anti-spike CD8 responses were favored in VDJdb matching, and private and CD4 specificities were missed.

The CDR3 extends over 13 amino acids. J lost 6 bases, V lost 10 bases, and 3 bases had no gene match. The germline V gene encodes CDR1 MGHDK and CDR2 SYGVNS. Only a few counts were recorded for this clonotype. What it binds is unknown. Each single cDNA molecule received a unique molecular identifier. In TCRdb, the 5' RACE reads were re-called with MiXCR into one record per CDR3 protein. The sample has approximately 71,000 distinct CDR3 sequences, 9.5% to 15% seen once. This sequence joins TRBV25-1 and TRBJ2-1; 13 positions agree with TRBD2. The sequencing used whole blood, collected at baseline. The receptor was isolated from an adult who was a healthcare worker with PCR-confirmed SARS-CoV-2 infection or an uninfected control (not recorded which). The CDR3 DNA sequence: TGTGCCACCGGACTAGCGGGGGCCAATGAGCAGTTCTTC. This gives the protein CATGLAGANEQFF.